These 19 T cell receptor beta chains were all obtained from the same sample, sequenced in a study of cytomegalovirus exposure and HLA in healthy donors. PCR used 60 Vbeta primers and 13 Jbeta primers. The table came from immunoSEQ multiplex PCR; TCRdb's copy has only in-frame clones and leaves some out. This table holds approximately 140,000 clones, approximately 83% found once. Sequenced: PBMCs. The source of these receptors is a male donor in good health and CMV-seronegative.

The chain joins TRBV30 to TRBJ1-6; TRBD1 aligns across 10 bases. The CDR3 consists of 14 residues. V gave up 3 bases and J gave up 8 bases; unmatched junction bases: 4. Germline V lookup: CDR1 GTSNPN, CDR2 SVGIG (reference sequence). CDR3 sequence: CAWRRGTGDSPLHF. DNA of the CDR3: TGTGCCTGGAGGAGGGGGACAGGGGATTCACCCCTCCACTTT.

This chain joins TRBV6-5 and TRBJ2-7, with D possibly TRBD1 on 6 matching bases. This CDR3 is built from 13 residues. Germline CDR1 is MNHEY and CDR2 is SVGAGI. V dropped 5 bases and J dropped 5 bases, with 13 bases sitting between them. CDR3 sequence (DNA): TGTGCCAGCAGTACGACAGGTTTGGACGAGCAGTACTTC. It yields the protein CASSTTGLDEQYF.

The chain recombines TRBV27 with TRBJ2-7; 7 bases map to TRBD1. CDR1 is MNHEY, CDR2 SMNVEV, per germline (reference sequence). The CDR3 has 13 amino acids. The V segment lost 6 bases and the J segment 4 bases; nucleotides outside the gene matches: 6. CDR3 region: CASSSGTEYEQYF. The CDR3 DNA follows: TGTGCCAGCAGCTCCGGGACAGAGTACGAGCAGTACTTC.

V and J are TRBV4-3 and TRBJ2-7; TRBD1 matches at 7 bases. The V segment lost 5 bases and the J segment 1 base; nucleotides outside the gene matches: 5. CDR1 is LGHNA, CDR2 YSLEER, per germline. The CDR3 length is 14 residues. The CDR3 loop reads CASSIGQESYEQYF. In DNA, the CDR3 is TGCGCCAGCAGCATCGGACAGGAATCCTACGAGCAGTACTTC.

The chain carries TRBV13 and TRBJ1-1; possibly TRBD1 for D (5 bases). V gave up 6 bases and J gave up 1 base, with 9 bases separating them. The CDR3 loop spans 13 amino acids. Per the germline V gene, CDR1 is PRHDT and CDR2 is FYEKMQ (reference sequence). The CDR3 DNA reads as TGTGCCAGCAGGCGGGGGAGGAACACTGAAGCTTTCTTT. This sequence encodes CASRRGRNTEAFF. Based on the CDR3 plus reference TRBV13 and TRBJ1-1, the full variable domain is AAGVIQSPRHLIKEKRETATLKCYPIPRHDTVYWYQQGPGQDPQFLISFYEKMQSDKGSIPDRFSAQQFSDYHSELNMSSLELGDSALYFCASRRGRNTEAFFGQGTRLTVV.

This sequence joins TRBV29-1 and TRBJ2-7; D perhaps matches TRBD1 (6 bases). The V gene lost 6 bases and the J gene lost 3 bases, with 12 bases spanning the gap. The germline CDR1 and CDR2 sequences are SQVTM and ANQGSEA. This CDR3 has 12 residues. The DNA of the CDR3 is TGCAGCGTCCTGGACAGAGTCTACGAGCAGTACTTC. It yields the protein CSVLDRVYEQYF.

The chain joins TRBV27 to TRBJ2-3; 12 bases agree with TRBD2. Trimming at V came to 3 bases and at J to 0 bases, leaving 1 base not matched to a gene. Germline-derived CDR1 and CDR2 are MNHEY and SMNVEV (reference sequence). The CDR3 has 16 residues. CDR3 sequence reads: CASSFTSGGSTDTQYF. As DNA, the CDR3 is TGTGCCAGCAGTTTTACTAGCGGGGGGAGCACAGATACGCAGTATTTT.

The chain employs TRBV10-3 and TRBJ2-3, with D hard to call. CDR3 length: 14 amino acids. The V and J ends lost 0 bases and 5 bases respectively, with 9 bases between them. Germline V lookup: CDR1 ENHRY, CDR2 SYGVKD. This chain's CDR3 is CAISESSPGDTQYF. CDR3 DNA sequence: TGTGCCATCAGTGAGTCGTCTCCGGGAGATACGCAGTATTTT.

The CDR3 protein is CASSLTPTDQPQHF. The CDR3 DNA sequence: TGCGCCAGCAGCTTAACACCCACAGATCAGCCCCAGCATTTT. V and J are TRBV5-1 and TRBJ1-5, with D uncertain. Trimming stripped 2 bases from V and 5 bases from J, with 11 bases between. From germline, CDR1 is SGHRS and CDR2 YFSETQ. The CDR3 is 14 amino acids.

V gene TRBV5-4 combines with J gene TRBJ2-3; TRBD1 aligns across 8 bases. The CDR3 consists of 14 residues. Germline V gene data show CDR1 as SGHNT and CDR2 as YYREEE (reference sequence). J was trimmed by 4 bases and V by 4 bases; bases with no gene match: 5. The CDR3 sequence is CASSDRTGSDTQYF. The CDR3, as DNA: TGTGCCAGCAGCGACCGGACAGGGTCAGATACGCAGTATTTT.

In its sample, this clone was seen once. CDR3 protein: CASSQASVVYGYTF. The CDR3 nucleotides are TGCGCCAGCAGCCAAGCCTCGGTTGTCTATGGCTACACCTTC. The chain joins TRBV4-1 to TRBJ1-2, with D unclear. Germline-derived CDR1 and CDR2 are MGHRA and YSYEKL. V lost 1 base, J lost 4 bases, and 10 bases lay in between. The CDR3 sequence is 14 residues long.

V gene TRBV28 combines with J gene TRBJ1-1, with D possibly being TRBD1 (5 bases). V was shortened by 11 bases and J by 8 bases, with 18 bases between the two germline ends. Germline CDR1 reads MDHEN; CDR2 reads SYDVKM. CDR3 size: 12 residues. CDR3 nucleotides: TGTGCCTCCCAGGCAGGGTGGAAGGAAGCTTTCTTT. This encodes CASQAGWKEAFF.

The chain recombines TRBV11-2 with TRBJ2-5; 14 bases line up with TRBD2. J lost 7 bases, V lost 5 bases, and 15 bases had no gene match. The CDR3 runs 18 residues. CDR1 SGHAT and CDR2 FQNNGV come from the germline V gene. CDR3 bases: TGTGCCAGCAGCCGTACAGGCGGGACTAGCGGGAGCGGTGGGACCCAGTACTTC. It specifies CASSRTGGTSGSGGTQYF. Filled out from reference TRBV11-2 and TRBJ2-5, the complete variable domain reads EAGVAQSPRYKIIEKRQSVAFWCNPISGHATLYWYQQILGQGPKLLIQFQNNGVVDDSQLPKDRFSAERLKGVDSTLKIQPAKLEDSAVYLCASSRTGGTSGSGGTQYFGPGTRLLVL.

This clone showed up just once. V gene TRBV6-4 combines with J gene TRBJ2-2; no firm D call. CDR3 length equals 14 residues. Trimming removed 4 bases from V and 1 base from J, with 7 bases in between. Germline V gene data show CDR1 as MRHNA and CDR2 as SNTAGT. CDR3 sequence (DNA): TGTGCCAGCAGTGGAGGAGAGAACACCGGGGAGCTGTTTTTT. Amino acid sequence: CASSGGENTGELFF.

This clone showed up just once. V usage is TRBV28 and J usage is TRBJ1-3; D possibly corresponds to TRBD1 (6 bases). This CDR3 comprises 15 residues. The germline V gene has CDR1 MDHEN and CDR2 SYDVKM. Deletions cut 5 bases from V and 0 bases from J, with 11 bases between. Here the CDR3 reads CASSQPTGSGNTIYF. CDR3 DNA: TGTGCCAGCAGTCAACCGACAGGCTCTGGAAACACCATATATTTT.

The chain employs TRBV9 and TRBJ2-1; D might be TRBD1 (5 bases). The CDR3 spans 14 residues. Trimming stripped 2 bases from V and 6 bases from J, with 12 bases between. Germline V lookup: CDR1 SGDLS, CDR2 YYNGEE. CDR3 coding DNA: TGTGCCAGCAGCGTGGGGCTCCACAGCAATGAGCAGTTCTTC. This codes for CASSVGLHSNEQFF.

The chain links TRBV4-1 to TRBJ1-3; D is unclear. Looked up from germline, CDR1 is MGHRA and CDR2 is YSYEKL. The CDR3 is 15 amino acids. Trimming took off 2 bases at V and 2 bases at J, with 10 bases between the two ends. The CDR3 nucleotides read TGCGCCAGCAGCCAAACGGTGGTCGCTGGAAACACCATATATTTT. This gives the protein CASSQTVVAGNTIYF.

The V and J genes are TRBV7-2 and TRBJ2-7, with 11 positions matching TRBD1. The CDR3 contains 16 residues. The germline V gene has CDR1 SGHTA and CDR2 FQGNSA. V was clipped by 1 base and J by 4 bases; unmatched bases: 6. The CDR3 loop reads CASSLVAGTGGYEQYF. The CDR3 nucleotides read TGTGCCAGCAGCTTAGTCGCCGGGACAGGGGGTTACGAGCAGTACTTC.

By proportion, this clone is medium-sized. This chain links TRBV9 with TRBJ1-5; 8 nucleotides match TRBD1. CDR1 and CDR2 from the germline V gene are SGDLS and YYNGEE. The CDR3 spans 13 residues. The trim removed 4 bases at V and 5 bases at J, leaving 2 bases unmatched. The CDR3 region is CASSLTGDQPQHF. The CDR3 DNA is TGTGCCAGCAGCTTGACAGGGGATCAGCCCCAGCATTTT.